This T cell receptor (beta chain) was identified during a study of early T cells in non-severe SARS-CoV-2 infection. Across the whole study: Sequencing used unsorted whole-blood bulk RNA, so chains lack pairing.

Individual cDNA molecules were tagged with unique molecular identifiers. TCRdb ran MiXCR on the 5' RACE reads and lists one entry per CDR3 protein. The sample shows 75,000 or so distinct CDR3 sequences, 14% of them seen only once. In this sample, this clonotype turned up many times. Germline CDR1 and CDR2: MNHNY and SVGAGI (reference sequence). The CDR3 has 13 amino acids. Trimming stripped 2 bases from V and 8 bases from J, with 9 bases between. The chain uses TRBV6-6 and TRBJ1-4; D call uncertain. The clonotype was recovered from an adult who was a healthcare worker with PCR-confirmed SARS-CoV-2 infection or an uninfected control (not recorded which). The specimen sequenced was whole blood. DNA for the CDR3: TGTGCCAGCAGTTACGACCTGGGGGAAAAACTGTTTTTT. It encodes CASSYDLGEKLFF.